These 15 T cell receptor beta chains share one sample of origin, sequenced in a study of shared clonotypes between healthy human individuals. CD45RO-negative cells were positively selected for CCR7, leaving out terminally differentiated effector memory CD45RA+ cells. The table came from immunoSEQ multiplex PCR; TCRdb's copy has only in-frame clones and leaves some out. In the table there are around 2.1 million clones, around 93% of which are singletons. The sequenced sample was naive CD8+ T cells from PBMCs. The receptors shown here come from a man aged 18 to 29 in good health. Some clones in this sample may be carry-over from other donors' samples.

The chain carries TRBV30 and TRBJ2-7, with TRBD1 identical over 9 bases. The germline gives CDR1 GTSNPN, CDR2 SVGIG (reference sequence). J was trimmed by 0 bases and V by 5 bases; bases with no gene match: 2. CDR3 length: 13 residues. This CDR3 is CAWGTGYSYEQYF. The CDR3 DNA reads TGTGCCTGGGGGACAGGGTACTCCTACGAGCAGTACTTC.

The genes are TRBV2 and TRBJ2-3; D possibly uses TRBD1 or TRBD2 (6 bases each). CDR1 and CDR2 from the germline V gene are SNHLY and FYNNEI. V gave up 7 bases and J gave up 6 bases, with 23 bases separating them. The CDR3 has 16 residues. The CDR3 DNA reads TGTGCCAGCACCCCCTGGGGGCGGGAAGGGGTGGATACGCAGTATTTT. This codes for CASTPWGREGVDTQYF. The full variable domain, with the rest looked up from reference TRBV2 and TRBJ2-3, is EPEVTQTPSHQVTQMGQEVILRCVPISNHLYFYWYRQILGQKVEFLVSFYNNEISEKSEIFDDQFSVERPDGSNFTLKIRSTKLEDSAMYFCASTPWGREGVDTQYFGPGTRLTVL.

V and J are TRBV4-1 and TRBJ2-7; 9 nucleotides align to TRBD2. With V trimmed by 1 base and J by 1 base, 5 bases remained unmatched. In germline, CDR1 is MGHRA, CDR2 YSYEKL. The CDR3 consists of 16 residues. The CDR3 sequence is CASSQAPLAGSYEQYF. CDR3 DNA sequence: TGCGCCAGCAGCCAAGCCCCCCTAGCGGGATCCTACGAGCAGTACTTC.

This chain connects TRBV11-2 to TRBJ2-1; D possibly matches TRBD1 or TRBD2 (7 bases each). From germline, CDR1 is SGHAT and CDR2 FQNNGV. The CDR3 spans 16 residues. V gave up 0 bases and J gave up 8 bases, with 17 bases separating them. CDR3 region: CASSLDRGRGRDEQFF. CDR3 sequence (DNA): TGTGCCAGCAGCTTAGATCGAGGCAGGGGGAGGGATGAGCAGTTCTTC.

This chain joins TRBV10-1 and TRBJ2-5, with D hard to call. V shed 9 bases and J shed 2 bases, with 4 bases lying between them. This CDR3 contains 10 residues. The germline V gene encodes CDR1 WNHNN and CDR2 SYGVQD (reference sequence). This CDR3 reads CAREQETQYF. CDR3 DNA sequence: TGCGCCAGGGAACAAGAGACCCAGTACTTC.

The chain employs TRBV18 and TRBJ2-7; 7 nucleotides match TRBD1. Looked up from germline, CDR1 is KGHSH and CDR2 is LQKENI. J lost 0 bases, V lost 5 bases, and 7 bases had no gene match. CDR3 length: 15 amino acids. CDR3 coding DNA: TGTGCCAGCTCATCGACTCGGGACAGCTCCTACGAGCAGTACTTC. Translating gives CASSSTRDSSYEQYF.

The CDR3 protein is CASSIARNKNIQYF. CDR3 coding DNA: TGTGCCAGTAGTATCGCTAGGAACAAAAACATTCAGTACTTC. The rearrangement links TRBV19 to TRBJ2-4; D gene ambiguous. V was pared by 3 bases and J by 3 bases, with 9 bases between. The CDR3 extends over 14 amino acids. The germline V gene encodes CDR1 LNHDA and CDR2 SQIVND (reference sequence).

Concerning this clone itself: The sample holds other DNA sequences that translate to the same CDR3. The chain carries TRBV19 and TRBJ2-7, with D tentatively TRBD2 (6 bases). V was shortened by 1 base and J by 3 bases, with 13 bases between the two germline ends. The CDR3 totals 15 residues. Germline V gene lookup returns CDR1 LNHDA and CDR2 SQIVND (reference sequence). The CDR3 region has the DNA TGTGCCAGTAGTATAGGGGGCGGGAATAGCTACGAGCAGTACTTC. It codes for CASSIGGGNSYEQYF.

Remarks on this clone: At the DNA level, this CDR3 is encoded by other sequences in the same sample as well. This CDR3 is CASSLGLAASYEQYF. DNA for the CDR3: TGCGCCAGCAGCTTGGGGCTAGCGGCATCCTACGAGCAGTACTTC. The chain recombines TRBV5-1 with TRBJ2-7; 7 bases are shared with TRBD2. The CDR3 has 15 amino acids. With V trimmed by 0 bases and J by 1 base, 4 bases remained unmatched. Per the germline V gene, CDR1 is SGHRS and CDR2 is YFSETQ. The variable domain in full, with the rest retrieved from reference TRBV5-1 and TRBJ2-7, is KAGVTQTPRYLIKTRGQQVTLSCSPISGHRSVSWYQQTPGQGLQFLFEYFSETQRNKGNFPGRFSGRQFSNSRSEMNVSTLELGDSALYLCASSLGLAASYEQYFGPGTRLTVT.

The chain recombines TRBV7-8 with TRBJ1-2; TRBD1 agrees at 10 bases. After removal of 7 bases from V and 4 bases from J, the junction contained 12 bases not matched to a gene. The CDR3 contains 16 residues. Germline loops: CDR1 SGHVS, CDR2 FQNEAQ. The CDR3 loop reads CASTFSPGQGFYGYTF. The CDR3 DNA follows: TGTGCCAGCACCTTTTCCCCGGGACAGGGGTTCTATGGCTACACCTTC.

The chain employs TRBV27 and TRBJ2-2; 9 bases fit TRBD2. CDR3 length: 15 residues. The J segment lost 4 bases and the V segment lost 6 bases, leaving 6 bases of the junction unmatched. Germline V gene data show CDR1 as MNHEY and CDR2 as SMNVEV (reference sequence). The DNA of the CDR3 is TGTGCCAGCAGACCGCGGGAGGGCCTCACCGGGGAGCTGTTTTTT. It yields the protein CASRPREGLTGELFF.

The chain recombines TRBV7-2 with TRBJ2-7; maybe TRBD1 (6 bases). Trimming left V 8 bases short and J 3 bases short, with 17 bases between. The CDR3 loop spans 14 amino acids. In germline, CDR1 is SGHTA, CDR2 FQGNSA. The CDR3 is CASGLDWGLYEQYF. The CDR3 DNA follows: TGTGCCAGCGGCCTCGATTGGGGGCTCTACGAGCAGTACTTC.

V is TRBV30 and J is TRBJ2-1; D might be TRBD1 or TRBD2, each matching 7 bases. Trimming removed 0 bases at V and 8 bases at J, with 17 bases between. The germline gives CDR1 GTSNPN, CDR2 SVGIG (reference sequence). This CDR3 is built from 15 residues. CDR3 nucleotides: TGTGCCTGGAGTGTACGGGCTAGCGGACAGGATGAGCAGTTCTTC. Translated, it gives CAWSVRASGQDEQFF.

The gene calls are TRBV28 and TRBJ2-1; 7 nucleotides agree with TRBD1. J lost 6 bases, V lost 3 bases, and 11 bases had no gene match. Germline V gene sequence: CDR1 MDHEN, CDR2 SYDVKM. The CDR3 extends over 16 amino acids. The CDR3 DNA reads TGTGCCAGCAGTTTCTTACGCCAGGGGGTCCGCAATGAGCAGTTCTTC. Its protein is CASSFLRQGVRNEQFF.

The genes are TRBV7-9 and TRBJ2-1, with 8 positions matching TRBD1. Unmatched junction bases numbered 5, after V lost 1 base and J lost 6 bases. The length of the CDR3 is 15 residues. CDR1 is SEHNR, CDR2 FQNEAQ, per germline (reference sequence). This CDR3 is CASSLGQGAANEQFF. The CDR3 DNA is TGTGCCAGCAGCTTAGGTCAGGGGGCGGCCAATGAGCAGTTCTTC.